This is a list of T cell receptor beta chains from one sample in a study of cytomegalovirus exposure and HLA in healthy donors. Assay used: immunoSEQ multiplex PCR; TCRdb lists only in-frame clones, some missing. This table holds 150,000 or so clones, roughly 80% found once. Sequences were obtained from PBMCs. These receptors were taken from a female donor in good health and CMV-seronegative. Both conserved end residues are part of each CDR3. Fields, in order: clone size, V gene, D gene, J gene, CDR3 DNA, CDR3 protein. D genes are given only for firm matches. Clone size appears in some rows only: once, few, many, or a class for an expanded clone.

clone_size: .; v_call: TRBV12-5; d_call: .; j_call: TRBJ1-1; cdr3_nt: TGTGCTAGTGGTTGGGGGACTAACACTGAAGCTTTCTTT; cdr3_aa: CASGWGTNTEAFF
clone_size: .; v_call: TRBV19; d_call: .; j_call: TRBJ1-4; cdr3_nt: TGTGCCAGTAGTATTTCCGCAGGGAGGTATGAAAAACTGTTTTTT; cdr3_aa: CASSISAGRYEKLFF
clone_size: few; v_call: TRBV28; d_call: TRBD1; j_call: TRBJ1-2; cdr3_nt: TGTGCCAGCAGCCTACAGGGGGCTAGGTATGGCTACACCTTC; cdr3_aa: CASSLQGARYGYTF
clone_size: .; v_call: TRBV2; d_call: TRBD1; j_call: TRBJ2-7; cdr3_nt: TGTGCCAGCAGGGAGGACAGGCTTTCCTACGAGCAGTACTTC; cdr3_aa: CASREDRLSYEQYF
clone_size: .; v_call: TRBV7-9; d_call: .; j_call: TRBJ2-5; cdr3_nt: TGTTCCAGCAGCCAGTCCAGGGGTGGGTACCTCTACCAAGAGACCCAGTACTTC; cdr3_aa: CSSSQSRGGYLYQETQYF
clone_size: few; v_call: TRBV4-1; d_call: .; j_call: TRBJ1-1; cdr3_nt: TGCGCCAGCAGCCAAGGGGAGCAGTACGTGAACACTGAAGCTTTCTTT; cdr3_aa: CASSQGEQYVNTEAFF
clone_size: .; v_call: TRBV13; d_call: .; j_call: TRBJ2-1; cdr3_nt: TGTGCCAGCGTAGACTCCTCCTACAATGAGCAGTTCTTC; cdr3_aa: CASVDSSYNEQFF
clone_size: .; v_call: TRBV4-3; d_call: .; j_call: TRBJ1-1; cdr3_nt: TGCGCCAGCAGCCGAGACACTGAAGCTTTCTTT; cdr3_aa: CASSRDTEAFF
clone_size: .; v_call: TRBV27; d_call: TRBD1; j_call: TRBJ2-3; cdr3_nt: TGTGCCAGCAGTACCGGGACAGGTATCACAGATACGCAGTATTTT; cdr3_aa: CASSTGTGITDTQYF
clone_size: once; v_call: TRBV9; d_call: TRBD1; j_call: TRBJ1-2; cdr3_nt: TGTGCCAGCAGCGTCGGACCGATCGACAGGGTGGTTGGCTACACCTTC; cdr3_aa: CASSVGPIDRVVGYTF
clone_size: .; v_call: TRBV7-3; d_call: TRBD1; j_call: TRBJ2-3; cdr3_nt: TGTGCCAGCAGCCTAACAGGGGGCGCGGATACGCAGTATTTT; cdr3_aa: CASSLTGGADTQYF
clone_size: few; v_call: TRBV6-6; d_call: TRBD1; j_call: TRBJ1-4; cdr3_nt: TGTGCCAGCAGTTACTCGCAGGGGGTTGAAAAACTGTTTTTT; cdr3_aa: CASSYSQGVEKLFF
clone_size: once; v_call: TRBV9; d_call: .; j_call: TRBJ2-5; cdr3_nt: TGTGCCAGCAGCGCCCGCCCGGGAGAGACCCAGTACTTC; cdr3_aa: CASSARPGETQYF
clone_size: .; v_call: TRBV2; d_call: TRBD1; j_call: TRBJ1-2; cdr3_nt: TGTGCCAGCAGTAGGACAGGGGGAAATGGCTACACCTTC; cdr3_aa: CASSRTGGNGYTF
clone_size: once; v_call: TRBV6-4; d_call: .; j_call: TRBJ1-2; cdr3_nt: TGTGCCAGCAGTGACTCTGGCGGGAGCCTATCTAACTATGGCTACACCTTC; cdr3_aa: CASSDSGGSLSNYGYTF
clone_size: .; v_call: TRBV11-2; d_call: TRBD1; j_call: TRBJ1-5; cdr3_nt: TGTGCCAGCAGCTTGGGCAGGGGGTTGGATCAGCCCCAGCATTTT; cdr3_aa: CASSLGRGLDQPQHF
clone_size: .; v_call: TRBV5-1; d_call: TRBD1; j_call: TRBJ2-5; cdr3_nt: TGCGCCAGCAGCTTCGGGCCTACAGGGGAGGAGACCCAGTACTTC; cdr3_aa: CASSFGPTGEETQYF
clone_size: .; v_call: TRBV5-5; d_call: .; j_call: TRBJ1-5; cdr3_nt: TGTGCCAGCAGTTGGGGGGGGACAATTGGGCAGCCCCAGCATTTT; cdr3_aa: CASSWGGTIGQPQHF
clone_size: once; v_call: TRBV28; d_call: .; j_call: TRBJ1-5; cdr3_nt: TGTGCTCACCGGCCCGCCCCAGGCCAGTATAGCAATCAGCCCCAGCATTTT; cdr3_aa: CAHRPAPGQYSNQPQHF
clone_size: .; v_call: TRBV7-8; d_call: .; j_call: TRBJ1-5; cdr3_nt: TGTGCCAGCAGCTTAAAGGATCTGGGACATGATAGCAATCAGCCCCAGCATTTT; cdr3_aa: CASSLKDLGHDSNQPQHF
clone_size: .; v_call: TRBV2; d_call: TRBD1; j_call: TRBJ2-1; cdr3_nt: TGTGCCAGCAGTGAAACCGGACAGGGTTCAGAGCAGTTCTTC; cdr3_aa: CASSETGQGSEQFF
clone_size: .; v_call: TRBV13; d_call: TRBD2; j_call: TRBJ2-7; cdr3_nt: TGTGCCAGCAGCTTGGGCGGGACTAGCGGAACCTACGAGCAGTACTTC; cdr3_aa: CASSLGGTSGTYEQYF
clone_size: .; v_call: TRBV27; d_call: TRBD1; j_call: TRBJ2-7; cdr3_nt: TGTGCCAGCAGCTCAGGGGGCAGAGGATACGAGCAGTACTTC; cdr3_aa: CASSSGGRGYEQYF
clone_size: .; v_call: TRBV27; d_call: .; j_call: TRBJ2-3; cdr3_nt: .; cdr3_aa: CASSSSLLAGDYPSTDTQYF
clone_size: .; v_call: TRBV11-2; d_call: TRBD1; j_call: TRBJ2-3; cdr3_nt: TGTGCCAGCAGCTTAGATACCGGGACAGGGACGCAGTATTTT; cdr3_aa: CASSLDTGTGTQYF
clone_size: .; v_call: TRBV7-2; d_call: .; j_call: TRBJ1-1; cdr3_nt: TGTGCCAGCAGCTCCCGGCGGTATGAAGCTTTCTTT; cdr3_aa: CASSSRRYEAFF
clone_size: .; v_call: TRBV11-2; d_call: .; j_call: TRBJ2-1; cdr3_nt: TGTGCCAGCAGCCCCGGCTCCTACAATGAGCAGTTCTTC; cdr3_aa: CASSPGSYNEQFF
clone_size: few; v_call: TRBV5-1; d_call: TRBD1; j_call: TRBJ1-5; cdr3_nt: TGCGCCAGCAGCTTGGGGACAGGGGCGGATCAGCCCCAGCATTTT; cdr3_aa: CASSLGTGADQPQHF
clone_size: once; v_call: TRBV5-1; d_call: .; j_call: TRBJ1-2; cdr3_nt: TGCGCCAGCAGCTTGGGTACTAACTATGGCTACACCTTC; cdr3_aa: CASSLGTNYGYTF
clone_size: .; v_call: TRBV27; d_call: .; j_call: TRBJ1-1; cdr3_nt: TGTGCCAGCACGGGAAACACTGAAGCTTTCTTT; cdr3_aa: CASTGNTEAFF
clone_size: .; v_call: TRBV20-1; d_call: .; j_call: TRBJ2-7; cdr3_nt: TGCAGTGCTAGAGATCCTTACGAGCAGTACTTC; cdr3_aa: CSARDPYEQYF
clone_size: .; v_call: TRBV27; d_call: .; j_call: TRBJ1-1; cdr3_nt: TGTGCCAGCAGTTTCGAGCGGGGCAGCGAAGCTTTCTTT; cdr3_aa: CASSFERGSEAFF
clone_size: .; v_call: TRBV11-3; d_call: .; j_call: TRBJ1-1; cdr3_nt: TGTGCCAGCAGCTTGGGGAGGGCAAACACTGAAGCTTTCTTT; cdr3_aa: CASSLGRANTEAFF
clone_size: .; v_call: TRBV6-5; d_call: TRBD1; j_call: TRBJ1-5; cdr3_nt: TGTGCCAGCAGGGCCGGGACAGGGGAGAATCAGCCCCAGCATTTT; cdr3_aa: CASRAGTGENQPQHF
clone_size: .; v_call: TRBV7-8; d_call: .; j_call: TRBJ1-2; cdr3_nt: TGTGCCAGCAGGCAATCCACGGATGGCTACACCTTC; cdr3_aa: CASRQSTDGYTF
clone_size: few; v_call: TRBV14; d_call: TRBD1; j_call: TRBJ1-4; cdr3_nt: TGTGCCAGCAGCCTACGGACAGGGATGGAAACTAATGAAAAACTGTTTTTT; cdr3_aa: CASSLRTGMETNEKLFF
clone_size: .; v_call: TRBV7-7; d_call: .; j_call: TRBJ2-3; cdr3_nt: TGTGCCAGCAGCTTATCGGGCACAGATACGCAGTATTTT; cdr3_aa: CASSLSGTDTQYF
clone_size: .; v_call: TRBV9; d_call: TRBD1; j_call: TRBJ1-4; cdr3_nt: TGTGCCAGCAGCACACAGGGGGCTGGTGAAAAACTGTTTTTT; cdr3_aa: CASSTQGAGEKLFF
clone_size: .; v_call: TRBV4-1; d_call: .; j_call: TRBJ1-1; cdr3_nt: TGCGCCAGCAGCCAGGGGGGAATGAACACTGAAGCTTTCTTT; cdr3_aa: CASSQGGMNTEAFF
clone_size: once; v_call: TRBV19; d_call: .; j_call: TRBJ1-5; cdr3_nt: TGTGCCAGTAGTACATCCCGGCAGGGGCACCAGCCCCAGCATTTT; cdr3_aa: CASSTSRQGHQPQHF
clone_size: .; v_call: TRBV5-1; d_call: .; j_call: TRBJ1-5; cdr3_nt: TGCGCCAGCAGCTTGCAGGGTTCTAGCAATCAGCCCCAGCATTTT; cdr3_aa: CASSLQGSSNQPQHF
clone_size: .; v_call: TRBV29-1; d_call: .; j_call: TRBJ1-3; cdr3_nt: TGCAGCGTTAGACAGGACAAGGCTAACTCTGGAAACACCATATATTTT; cdr3_aa: CSVRQDKANSGNTIYF
clone_size: .; v_call: TRBV9; d_call: .; j_call: TRBJ2-2; cdr3_nt: TGTGCCAGCAGCCTCAGCGGGGAGCTGTTTTTT; cdr3_aa: CASSLSGELFF
clone_size: .; v_call: TRBV29-1; d_call: TRBD1; j_call: TRBJ1-1; cdr3_nt: TGCAGCGTAAAACAGGGGGTGGTTGAAGCTTTCTTT; cdr3_aa: CSVKQGVVEAFF
clone_size: .; v_call: TRBV11-3; d_call: .; j_call: TRBJ1-5; cdr3_nt: TGTGCCAGCAGCCAGTACGGGGGGAGCAATCAGCCCCAGCATTTT; cdr3_aa: CASSQYGGSNQPQHF
clone_size: once; v_call: TRBV28; d_call: TRBD2; j_call: TRBJ2-3; cdr3_nt: TGTGCCAGCAGTTCCTCCTCACCCCGACTAGCGGGAGGGCCCTCGAAGAGCACAGATACGCAGTATTTT; cdr3_aa: CASSSSSPRLAGGPSKSTDTQYF
clone_size: .; v_call: TRBV2; d_call: TRBD1; j_call: TRBJ2-3; cdr3_nt: TGTGCCAGCCGTAGACAGGGGACCACAGATACGCAGTATTTT; cdr3_aa: CASRRQGTTDTQYF
clone_size: .; v_call: TRBV28; d_call: TRBD1; j_call: TRBJ2-7; cdr3_nt: TGTGCCATCCGGCGGGGACAGGGCGGCCTACTCTACGAGCAGTACTTC; cdr3_aa: CAIRRGQGGLLYEQYF
clone_size: .; v_call: TRBV19; d_call: .; j_call: TRBJ2-7; cdr3_nt: TGTGCCAATAGCCAGGAACACGAGCAGTACTTC; cdr3_aa: CANSQEHEQYF
clone_size: .; v_call: TRBV27; d_call: .; j_call: TRBJ2-3; cdr3_nt: TGTGCCAGCAGTTTATCCCGGCTGATACTAGCACCGACCGATACGCAGTATTTT; cdr3_aa: CASSLSRLILAPTDTQYF
clone_size: .; v_call: TRBV27; d_call: .; j_call: TRBJ1-1; cdr3_nt: TGTGCCAGCAGTTCCCCAGGGGTAACTGAAGCTTTCTTT; cdr3_aa: CASSSPGVTEAFF
clone_size: .; v_call: TRBV30; d_call: TRBD1; j_call: TRBJ1-1; cdr3_nt: TGTGCCTGGAGTGTACGAATCCAACCGGGACAGGGTAAATTCATGAACACTGAAGCTTTCTTT; cdr3_aa: CAWSVRIQPGQGKFMNTEAFF
clone_size: .; v_call: TRBV7-2; d_call: TRBD2; j_call: TRBJ2-2; cdr3_nt: TGTGCCAGCAGCTTTACTAGCGGGAGTACCGGGGAGCTGTTTTTT; cdr3_aa: CASSFTSGSTGELFF